Following are 21 T cell receptor beta chains from one sample sequenced in a study of Graves' ophthalmopathy and Graves' hyperthyroidism. Transcripts of RNA were the source for amplifying TCR beta CDR3 regions. RT-PCR in the first round used HTBI primers; a second-round multiplex PCR followed. TCRdb analysed the multiplex PCR reads with MiXCR anew, one entry per CDR3 protein. The sample lists hundreds of thousands of distinct CDR3 sequences; about a fifth were seen once. The specimen was peripheral blood. Receptor source: a woman aged 18-30 years with stable Graves' hyperthyroidism. Some clones in this sample may be carry-over from other donors' samples.

This clonotype was counted ten times or more. V usage is TRBV19 and J usage is TRBJ1-3, with D maybe TRBD1 (6 bases). Germline V gives CDR1 LNHDA, CDR2 SQIVND (reference sequence). Trimming left V 10 bases short and J 0 bases short, with 16 bases between. The CDR3 is made up of 15 amino acids. CDR3 sequence: CATYRVRSSGNTIYF. CDR3 coding DNA: TGTGCCACCTACAGGGTCCGCAGCTCTGGAAACACCATATATTTT.

Worth noting for this clonotype: This clone may be a read error of a much larger clone one base away. The CDR3 here is CASSIARGSDHGFTF. CDR3 in DNA: TGTGCCAGTAGTATCGCTCGGGGGAGTGATCATGGCTTCACCTTC. The chain recombines TRBV19 with TRBJ1-2; D might be TRBD1 (5 bases). The germline CDR1 and CDR2 sequences are LNHDA and SQIVND (reference sequence). The CDR3 length is 15 residues.

This chain joins TRBV25-1 and TRBJ1-2, with D unclear. Trimming took off 4 bases at V and 0 bases at J, with 15 bases between the two ends. Germline V gives CDR1 MGHDK, CDR2 SYGVNS. The CDR3 runs 16 residues. CDR3 residues: CASSARRPLSNYGYTF. Here the CDR3 DNA reads TGTGCCAGCAGTGCTAGGCGACCCCTATCTAACTATGGCTACACCTTC.

CDR3 DNA sequence: TGTGCCAGCAGCCAAGAACCCCCCAAGGAGGCTTTCTTT. This codes for CASSQEPPKEAFF. The chain couples TRBV3-1 to TRBJ1-1; D gene ambiguous. The CDR3 spans 13 residues. CDR1 LGHDT and CDR2 YNNKEL come from the germline V gene (reference sequence). V was trimmed by 0 bases and J by 11 bases, leaving 13 bases between them. The full variable domain, its missing parts supplied by reference TRBV3-1 and TRBJ1-1, is DTAVSQTPKYLVTQMGNDKSIKCEQNLGHDTMYWYKQDSKKFLKIMFSYNNKELIINETVPNRFSPKSPDKAHLNLHINSLELGDSAVYFCASSQEPPKEAFFGQGTRLTVV.

This clonotype was observed at least ten times. The rearrangement uses TRBV7-2 and TRBJ2-5, with 12 bases fitting TRBD2. There are 17 residues in the CDR3. CDR1 and CDR2 (germline): SGHTA, FQGNSA. The trim removed 1 base at V and 4 bases at J, leaving 7 bases unmatched. The CDR3 DNA follows: TGTGCCAGCAGCTTAGGGCTAGCGGGAGGGGTCCCAGAGACCCAGTACTTC. The encoded protein is CASSLGLAGGVPETQYF. The full variable domain, with the rest looked up from reference TRBV7-2 and TRBJ2-5, is GAGVSQSPSNKVTEKGKDVELRCDPISGHTALYWYRQSLGQGLEFLIYFQGNSAPDKSGLPSDRFSAERTGGSVSTLTIQRTQQEDSAVYLCASSLGLAGGVPETQYFGPGTRLLVL.

This clonotype turned up a few times. This chain connects TRBV9 to TRBJ1-1, with D unclear. The CDR3 loop spans 14 amino acids. Per germline, CDR1 SGDLS and CDR2 YYNGEE. The germline V and J ends were trimmed by 0 bases and 6 bases, with 12 bases remaining between them. CDR3 sequence: CASSVDGMDPEAFF. The CDR3 nucleotides are TGTGCCAGCAGCGTAGATGGCATGGATCCTGAAGCTTTCTTT.

This clonotype was seen at least ten times. The V call is TRBV12-3 or TRBV12-4, the J call TRBJ1-1, with D tentatively TRBD1 (5 bases). The V and J ends lost 8 bases and 0 bases respectively, with 13 bases between them. The CDR3 has 14 residues. This CDR3 reads CASHPTAMNTEAFF. CDR3 DNA: TGTGCCAGCCATCCGACAGCAATGAACACTGAAGCTTTCTTT.

This clonotype was detected ten times or more. J is TRBJ1-1 and V is TRBV30; weak D call: TRBD1 (5 bases). The CDR3 extends over 12 amino acids. Germline loops: CDR1 GTSNPN, CDR2 SVGIG (reference sequence). Trimming left V 2 bases short and J 6 bases short, with 10 bases between. CDR3 residues: CAWSPMTAEAFF. The CDR3 region has the DNA TGTGCCTGGAGTCCCATGACAGCTGAAGCTTTCTTT.

This clonotype showed up many times. The J gene is TRBJ2-7, the V gene TRBV5-1; 7 bases match TRBD1. This CDR3 is built from 16 residues. V shed 0 bases, J shed 0 bases, and the junction held 6 bases outside the gene matches. In germline, CDR1 is SGHRS, CDR2 YFSETQ. This chain's CDR3 is CASSLAWGQSSYEQYF. The CDR3 nucleotides read TGCGCCAGCAGCTTGGCTTGGGGACAGTCCTCCTACGAGCAGTACTTC.

The rearrangement joins TRBV20-1 to TRBJ1-1, with unresolved D. The germline V gene encodes CDR1 DFQATT and CDR2 SNEGSKA (reference sequence). The CDR3 consists of 14 residues. Trimming pared 3 bases from V and 0 bases from J, leaving 11 bases between. The CDR3 is CSARDGKMNTEAFF. As DNA, the CDR3 is TGCAGTGCTAGGGACGGAAAGATGAACACTGAAGCTTTCTTT.

The chain joins TRBV7-2 to TRBJ1-6; 9 bases align to TRBD1. Trimming took 0 bases from V and 11 from J; bases not matched to a gene: 5. Germline assignment: CDR1 SGHTA and CDR2 FQGNSA. CDR3 length: 15 residues. This CDR3 reads CASSLAGTGRAPLHF. CDR3 sequence (DNA): TGTGCCAGCAGCTTAGCTGGGACAGGGAGAGCACCCCTCCACTTT.

The J gene is TRBJ2-5, the V gene TRBV15, with TRBD2 matching 9 bases. CDR1 and CDR2 from the germline V gene are LNHNV and YYDKDF (reference sequence). The CDR3 covers 15 residues. With 2 bases clipped from V and 1 base from J, the junction kept 2 bases outside the gene matches. CDR3 protein: CATSRLAGTQETQYF. As DNA, the CDR3 is TGTGCCACCAGCAGACTAGCGGGGACCCAAGAGACCCAGTACTTC. Full variable domain (rest looked up from reference TRBV15 and TRBJ2-5): DAMVIQNPRYQVTQFGKPVTLSCSQTLNHNVMYWYQQKSSQAPKLLFHYYDKDFNNEADTPDNFQSRRPNTSFCFLDIRSPGLGDTAMYLCATSRLAGTQETQYFGPGTRLLVL.

In this sample, this clonotype turned up many times. The chain has TRBV28 and TRBJ1-2, with 8 bases fitting TRBD1. This CDR3 spans 15 amino acids. Germline V CDR1 and CDR2: MDHEN, SYDVKM. The V segment lost 3 bases and the J segment 7 bases; nucleotides outside the gene matches: 10. The CDR3 sequence is CASSLTIQGASGYTF. The DNA for the CDR3 is TGTGCCAGCAGTTTGACCATTCAGGGGGCGAGTGGCTACACCTTC.

This clonotype was seen repeatedly, ten times or more. The V call is TRBV2, the J call TRBJ1-2, with D hard to call. Trimming stripped 7 bases from V and 2 bases from J, with 14 bases between. Germline assignment: CDR1 SNHLY and CDR2 FYNNEI. The CDR3 is made up of 14 amino acids. In nucleotides, the CDR3 is TGTGCCAGCACAATCGAGGAGCAGAACTATGGCTACACCTTC. Its translation: CASTIEEQNYGYTF.

The chain has TRBV12-3 or TRBV12-4 and TRBJ1-2; D ambiguous. The V gene lost 6 bases and the J gene lost 0 bases, with 17 bases spanning the gap. The CDR3 runs to 16 residues. CDR3 DNA: TGTGCCAGCAGAGAGCACGGAACGACCCCTAACTATGGCTACACCTTC. Its protein is CASREHGTTPNYGYTF.

This clonotype was observed at least ten times. J is TRBJ2-7 and V is TRBV6-5, with D tentatively TRBD2 (5 bases). Deletions cut 8 bases from V and 0 bases from J, with 11 bases between. The germline gives CDR1 MNHEY, CDR2 SVGAGI. The length of the CDR3 is 13 residues. The CDR3 is CASFGRSSYEQYF. CDR3 in DNA: TGTGCCAGCTTTGGGAGAAGCTCCTACGAGCAGTACTTC.

This clonotype was seen at least ten times. CDR3 DNA: TGTGCCAGCACCCGGCTAGGGGGCTCCTACGAGCAGTACTTC. It translates to CASTRLGGSYEQYF. This chain links TRBV27 with TRBJ2-7; D possibly corresponds to TRBD1 (6 bases). The germline V and J ends were trimmed by 7 bases and 0 bases, with 13 bases remaining between them. Germline lookup yields CDR1 MNHEY and CDR2 SMNVEV (reference sequence). This CDR3 is built from 14 residues.

V gene TRBV12-3 or TRBV12-4 combines with J gene TRBJ2-2, with 7 bases identical to TRBD1. The CDR3 consists of 15 residues. J was trimmed by 4 bases and V by 3 bases; bases with no gene match: 5. The CDR3 region is CASSLKGAGTGELFF. In nucleotides, the CDR3 is TGTGCCAGCAGTTTGAAGGGGGCCGGCACCGGGGAGCTGTTTTTT.

This clonotype was counted at least ten times. The rearrangement uses TRBV6-5 and TRBJ2-5; 12 bases are a match to TRBD2. CDR1 MNHEY and CDR2 SVGAGI come from the germline V gene. This CDR3 has 16 residues. V dropped 6 bases and J dropped 4; count of bases not matched to a gene: 9. The CDR3 DNA sequence: TGTGCCAGCAGACGATCTAGCGGGGGGGCCACAGAGACCCAGTACTTC. Its protein is CASRRSSGGATETQYF.

The chain carries TRBV6-5 and TRBJ1-1; D is unresolved. Looked up from germline, CDR1 is MNHEY and CDR2 is SVGAGI. The CDR3 is made up of 14 amino acids. V was shortened by 4 bases and J by 1 base, with 10 bases between the two germline ends. The CDR3 DNA is TGTGCCAGCAGTTCGGCGGGGAGGAACACTGAAGCTTTCTTT. Translated, it gives CASSSAGRNTEAFF.

Ten or more counts support this clonotype. V and J are TRBV6-2 or TRBV6-3 and TRBJ2-7, with D tentatively TRBD1 or TRBD2 (5 bases each). Germline CDR1 MNHEY, CDR2 SVGEGT. There are 12 residues in the CDR3. The V end was cut by 8 bases, the J end by 2 bases, with 10 bases between. CDR3 nucleotides: TGTGCCAGCCGGGACGCGGCCTACGAGCAGTACTTC. Its protein is CASRDAAYEQYF.